The T cell receptor (beta chain) described here comes from a study of hypomethylating agent response in myelodysplastic syndrome. Study details: The myelodysplastic syndrome patients comprised about 10 men and a couple of women.

The V and J ends lost 7 bases and 5 bases respectively, with 5 bases between them. CDR1 MNHEY and CDR2 SVGAGI come from the germline V gene. CDR3 length equals 11 residues. Measured with immunoSEQ multiplex PCR; TCRdb has only the in-frame clones, and not every one. This sample has 3,500 to 4,500 clones, with roughly 80% found just once. This clonotype was obtained from a human donor with myelodysplastic syndrome. V gene TRBV6-5 combines with J gene TRBJ1-4; D is undetermined. Sample: bone marrow, taken before or after starting hypomethylating agent treatment for myelodysplastic syndrome (not recorded which). CDR3 DNA: TGTGCCAGCACCTTAAATGAAAAACTGTTTTTT. It yields the protein CASTLNEKLFF.